The T cell receptor beta chain described here comes from a study of T-cell memory formation after mild COVID-19 (dated by TCRdb to about 2021). Regarding the complete study: Most TCR sequence clusters were specific to one of the two donors. T-cell clones expanding and contracting after mild COVID-19 in a couple of donors were tracked by longitudinal TCRalpha and TCRbeta repertoire sequencing. Two young, previously healthy adult volunteers, one female and one male, were included in the cohort.

From cysteine to phenylalanine, the CDR3 is 15 amino acids long. The DNA shown is the 45-base CDR3, in frame from base 1. V gives up 0 bases and J gives up 5 bases, and the segment between their germline ends measures 13 bases. Sequences SGHTA (CDR1) and FQGNSA (CDR2) are obtained from the germline V gene. PBMCs were isolated by Ficoll-Paque density gradient centrifugation. Sequencing took place on an Illumina NovaSeq 6000. Using 5'RACE with constant-segment primers, TCRalpha and TCRbeta cDNA libraries were constructed, with sample barcodes and unique molecular identifiers added in the process. RNA was extracted from every sample with Trizol reagent. Libraries were amplified in two PCR steps, with a second sample barcode and Illumina TruSeq adapters added in the second step. Sequencing of the libraries was done on an Illumina NovaSeq, producing 2 x 150 bp paired-end reads. The study's own analysis went as follows. Reads were demultiplexed and collapsed into UMI-guided consensus sequences with migec v1.2.7. With mixcr v2.1.11, UMI consensuses were aligned to TRA and TRB V and J templates and assembled into clonotypes. A clonotype was counted as expanded or contracted only when both edgeR and NoisET called the clonotype significant, with the noise models trained on biological replicates. For edgeR calls, a false discovery rate-adjusted p below 0.01 and a log2 fold-change threshold of 1 were applied. PCA with hierarchical clustering of max-normalized trajectories of the 1000 most abundant clonotypes was used as exploratory dynamics analysis. Each responding clone was given a CD4 or CD8 phenotype based on the CD4+ and CD8+ repertoires, which had been sequenced separately. TCRdb reprocessing: public reads trimmed at Q25 with fastp, clones called with MiXCR, in-frame beta chains kept. Each CDR3 protein gets just one entry, which takes the most common genes and DNA from the rows behind it. None of the V and J calls come from the authors' own analysis; TCRdb made them. The sample table holds under 300,000 distinct CDR3 sequences, of which 16% were seen once. The ten biggest clones cover 3.5% of the sample.

To note about this clonotype: It lacks a known antigen. No base qualities exist here, and no much larger clone lies one base off it.

The paper as a whole reports these results and caveats: Some responding clones were detected in pre-infection memory, suggesting pre-existing cross-reactive memory T cells joined the SARS-CoV-2 response. SARS-CoV-2 specificity of the second-wave clones peaking on day 37 was not confirmed. Contracting CD4+ clones appeared mostly in the CM and EM memory subsets, whereas CD8+ clones were enriched in EMRA. Only two mild cases were covered by the study, and larger cohorts that include severe cases with pre-infection samples were considered necessary. Clones contracting from day 15 to 85 had balanced CD4/CD8 phenotypes, while a second wave expanding from day 15 to 37 was biased towards CD4+.

The source is a young man who had mild COVID-19 (a few samples of this study predate the infection). The sample titles of this study are shuffled in the database, so cell type and time point are left out; the donor was told from shared clones. Sequencing was done on a sample of PBMCs or a T cell subset sorted from them (not recorded which). The V and J genes are TRBV7-2 and TRBJ1-2; TRBD1 is a weak D gene call, 6 bases matching. The sequenced DNA: TGTGCCAGCAGCTTAGCGCTTCTGACAGGTTATGGCTACACCTTC. Its amino acids are CASSLALLTGYGYTF.